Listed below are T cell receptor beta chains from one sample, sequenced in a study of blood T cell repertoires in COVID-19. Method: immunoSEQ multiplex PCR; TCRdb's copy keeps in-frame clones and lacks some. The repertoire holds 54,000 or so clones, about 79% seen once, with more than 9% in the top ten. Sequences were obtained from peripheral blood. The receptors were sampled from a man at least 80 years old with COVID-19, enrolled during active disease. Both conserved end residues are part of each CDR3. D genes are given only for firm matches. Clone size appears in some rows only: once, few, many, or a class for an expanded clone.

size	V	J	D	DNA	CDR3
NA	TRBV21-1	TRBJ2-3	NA	TGTGCCAGCAGCAAAGCCAGCGGGGGGGTTTTTTTCACAGATACGCAGTATTTT	CASSKASGGVFFTDTQYF
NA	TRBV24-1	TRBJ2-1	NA	TGTGCCACCAGTGATCCCCTGACTAGTCCCAATGAGCAGTTCTTC	CATSDPLTSPNEQFF
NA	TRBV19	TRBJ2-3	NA	TGTGCCAGTAGTCCGCCGTCCGGTGGGCAAGATACGCAGTATTTT	CASSPPSGGQDTQYF
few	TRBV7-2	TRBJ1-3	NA	TGTGCCAGCAGCCCTGGGGCAGAGATGAATGGAAACACCATATATTTT	CASSPGAEMNGNTIYF
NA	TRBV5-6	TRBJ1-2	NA	TGTGCCAGCAGCTTGGGACAGACAGAAAACTATGGCTACACCTTC	CASSLGQTENYGYTF
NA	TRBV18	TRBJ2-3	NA	TGTGCCAGCTCAACCACATCCCGACTAAGCACAGATACGCAGTATTTT	CASSTTSRLSTDTQYF
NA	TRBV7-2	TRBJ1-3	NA	TGTGCCAGCAGCTCTCAAGGGGGTCCTGGAAACACCATATATTTT	CASSSQGGPGNTIYF
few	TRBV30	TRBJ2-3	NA	TGTGCCTGGAGTGTACTGTCGGAGACGCAGTATTTT	CAWSVLSETQYF
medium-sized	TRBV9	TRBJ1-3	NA	TGTGCCAGCACCCCGGGGTCTGGAAACACCATATATTTT	CASTPGSGNTIYF
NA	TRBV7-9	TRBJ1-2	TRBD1	TGTGCCAGCAGCCCGCTGCAGGGGGTCTATGGCTACACCTTC	CASSPLQGVYGYTF
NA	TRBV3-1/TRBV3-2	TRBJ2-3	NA	TGTGCCAGCAGCCAAGTTATGACAGTCACAGATACGCAGTATTTT	CASSQVMTVTDTQYF
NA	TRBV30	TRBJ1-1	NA	TGTGCCTGGAGTGTACCCGGGGACACTGAAGCTTTCTTT	CAWSVPGDTEAFF
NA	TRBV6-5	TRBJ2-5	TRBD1	TGTGCCAGCAGGCATACAGGGGGCGAGACCCAGTACTTC	CASRHTGGETQYF
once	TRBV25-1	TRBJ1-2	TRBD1	TGTGCCAGCAGTACAATTGGCCCGACAGGGGCGGCCTATGGCTACACCTTC	CASSTIGPTGAAYGYTF
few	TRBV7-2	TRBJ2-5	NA	TGTGCCAGCAGCTTCGGCGGTCAAGAGACCCAGTACTTC	CASSFGGQETQYF
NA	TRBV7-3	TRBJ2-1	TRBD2	TGTGCCAGCAGCTTAAAAGCTAGCGGGGGGCATGAGCAGTTCTTC	CASSLKASGGHEQFF
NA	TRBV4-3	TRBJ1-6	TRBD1	TGCGCCAGCAGCCAGGACAGGCGCACCTATAATTCACCCCTCCACTTT	CASSQDRRTYNSPLHF
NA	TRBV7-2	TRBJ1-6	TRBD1	TGTGCCAGCAGCAAGACTCAAACAGGGGATAGCTCCTATAATTCACCCCTCCACTTT	CASSKTQTGDSSYNSPLHF
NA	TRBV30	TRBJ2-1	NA	TGTGCCTGGAGTCCCTCCCGGGAGAATGAGCAGTTCTTC	CAWSPSRENEQFF
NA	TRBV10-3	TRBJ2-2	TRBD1	TGTGCCATCACCCAGGGGGCCGACACCGGGGAGCTGTTTTTT	CAITQGADTGELFF
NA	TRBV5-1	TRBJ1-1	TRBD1	TGCGCCAGCAGCTCCACGGGACAGGGTGGGAACGCTGAAGCTTTCTTT	CASSSTGQGGNAEAFF
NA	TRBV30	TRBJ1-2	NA	TGTGCCTGGAGTGAGGGAGGGGGCTATGGCTACACCTTC	CAWSEGGGYGYTF
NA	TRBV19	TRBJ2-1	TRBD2	TGTGCCAGTAGTATGGGCGGGAGGGTGAGAGAGCAGTTCTTC	CASSMGGRVREQFF
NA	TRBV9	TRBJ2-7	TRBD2	TGTGCCAGCAGCTCCGGACTAGAACTTTGGCACGAGCAGTACTTC	CASSSGLELWHEQYF
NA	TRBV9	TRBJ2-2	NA	TGTGCCAGCAGCGCAATTAGGGACAATCGGAACACCGGGGAGCTGTTTTTT	CASSAIRDNRNTGELFF
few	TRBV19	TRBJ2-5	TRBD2	TGTGCCAGTAGTAGGACTGGGACTAGCGGGGGCCTCCAAGAGACCCAGTACTTC	CASSRTGTSGGLQETQYF
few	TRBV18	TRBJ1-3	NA	TGTGCCAGCTCACCTTCGAACACCATATATTTT	CASSPSNTIYF
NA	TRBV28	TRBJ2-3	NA	TGTGCCAGCAGTCTAACAGATACGCAGTATTTT	CASSLTDTQYF
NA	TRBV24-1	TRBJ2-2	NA	TGTGCCACCCGCGGCGCCGGGGAGCTGTTTTTT	CATRGAGELFF
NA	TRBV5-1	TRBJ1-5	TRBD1	TGCGCCAGCAGCTCTCCTTCAAGGACAGGGGAGGGTGGTCAGCCCCAGCATTTT	CASSSPSRTGEGGQPQHF
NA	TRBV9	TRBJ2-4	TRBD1	TGTGCCAGCAGCGCATACGGACAGGGCCGAGGCAAAAACATTCAGTACTTC	CASSAYGQGRGKNIQYF
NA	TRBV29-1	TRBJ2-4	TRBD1	TGCAGCGGGGGGGACAGGGAAAACATTCAGTACTTC	CSGGDRENIQYF
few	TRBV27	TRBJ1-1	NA	TGTGCCAGCCTACCGACAGGTTATGTGCCAGGGAAAGCTTTCTTT	CASLPTGYVPGKAFF
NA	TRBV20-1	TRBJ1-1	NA	TGCAGTGCTAGCAGGAGGACTGAAGCTTTCTTT	CSASRRTEAFF
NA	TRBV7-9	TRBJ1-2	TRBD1	TGTGCCAGCAGCTTGACCACAGGGGGCGGTGGCTACACCTTC	CASSLTTGGGGYTF
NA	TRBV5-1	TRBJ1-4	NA	TGCGCCAGCAGCTCACAAGCGCCGGGTGAAAAACTGTTTTTT	CASSSQAPGEKLFF
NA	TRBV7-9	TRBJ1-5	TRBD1	TGTGCCAGCAGCTCAACCCGGGACAGGGCATCGCCCCAGCATTTT	CASSSTRDRASPQHF
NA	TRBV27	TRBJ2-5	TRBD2	TGTGCCAGCACCCGAGCGGGGTCCAGAGAGACCCAGTACTTC	CASTRAGSRETQYF
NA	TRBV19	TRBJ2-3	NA	TGTGCCAGTAGTGGGAGAGCAGACTCAGATACGCAGTATTTT	CASSGRADSDTQYF
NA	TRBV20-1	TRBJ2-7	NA	TGCAGTGCCCGGGGGACCTACGAGCAGTACTTC	CSARGTYEQYF
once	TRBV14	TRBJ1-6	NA	TGTGCCAGCAGCCAAGCGAACGGGGGGTCACCCCTCCACTTT	CASSQANGGSPLHF
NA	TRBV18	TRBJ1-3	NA	TGTGCCAGCTCACCACGGCCGGGGATAGGAAACACCATATATTTT	CASSPRPGIGNTIYF